The clone carrying this T cell receptor (beta chain) was recorded only once. What it binds is unknown. A read error is possible here, since a much larger clone lies one base away. Constant-region priming of roughly 500 ng total RNA yielded TCR beta cDNA. Nested multiplex PCR, run for three rounds with slightly modified ARM-PCR, yielded TCR beta libraries. The first two PCR rounds used TRBV1-TRBV30 forward primers with a C-beta reverse primer, 9 to 10 cycles each. TCRdb itself ran the multiplex PCR reads through MiXCR, one entry per CDR3 protein. The sample contains about 310,000 distinct CDR3 sequences, roughly 60% of which appear only once. Extraction also yielded germline DNA, while blood RNA was obtained from unsorted whole blood. Infection with HBV was chronic in patients; they were treatment-naive. These data are taken from a study of tumor-infiltrating lymphocytes in primary liver carcinoma. As for the study in general: The patients had histopathologically diagnosed primary liver carcinoma, and their disease was treated by surgical resection.

From germline, CDR1 is MGHRA and CDR2 YSYEKL. This CDR3 comprises 16 residues. The germline V and J ends were trimmed by 2 bases and 4 bases, with 15 bases remaining between them. Whole-study findings and limits: Pairs comparing tumor with adjacent tissue or blood overlapped less than pairs drawn from tumor regions.

The receptor comes from a man between 35 and 55 years old with primary liver carcinoma and hepatitis B virus infection. The chain employs TRBV4-1 and TRBJ2-1; possible D gene TRBD2, 6 bases. Sequenced input: peripheral blood. The CDR3 loop is CASSQYGRPEYNEQFF. In DNA form, the CDR3 reads TGCGCCAGCAGCCAATATGGGAGGCCAGAGTACAATGAGCAGTTCTTC.